The 9 T cell receptor beta chains listed next were all sequenced from one sample in a study of early T cells in non-severe SARS-CoV-2 infection. TCRdb re-derived calls from the 5' RACE reads in MiXCR, one entry per CDR3 protein. This sample has about 36,000 distinct CDR3 sequences, with about 3.9% found just once. The sequenced material came from whole blood. The receptors here all came from an adult who was a healthcare worker with PCR-confirmed SARS-CoV-2 infection or an uninfected control (not recorded which).

This clonotype was counted many times. The chain is built from TRBV5-1 and TRBJ2-2; D not certain. Trimming shortened V by 1 base and J by 0 bases, and 7 bases separated the two germline ends. The CDR3 sequence is 15 residues long. CDR1 is SGHRS, CDR2 YFSETQ, per germline. The CDR3 DNA sequence: TGCGCCAGCAGCTTGAACAGCGCGAACACCGGGGAGCTGTTTTTT. It specifies CASSLNSANTGELFF.

This clonotype has just a few counts. The CDR3 loop is CASSLEVGFGGRTEQFF. Here the CDR3 DNA reads TGTGCCAGCAGTTTAGAGGTGGGCTTTGGCGGGAGGACTGAGCAGTTCTTC. This rearrangement joins TRBV12-3 or TRBV12-4 to TRBJ2-1; 8 nucleotides match TRBD2. This CDR3 contains 17 residues. The V segment lost 1 base and the J segment 9 bases; nucleotides outside the gene matches: 14.

The chain recombines TRBV19 with TRBJ1-1, with 8 bases identical to TRBD1. Germline CDR1 and CDR2: LNHDA and SQIVND (reference sequence). The junction had 15 bases not matched to a gene; V was cut back by 7 bases and J by 5 bases. The CDR3 contains 16 residues. This CDR3 is CASTGRQGALGTEAFF. Written as DNA, the CDR3 is TGTGCCAGTACGGGGCGGCAGGGGGCGCTGGGGACTGAAGCTTTCTTT.

This clonotype was counted ten times or more. The V gene is TRBV18, the J gene TRBJ2-1, with 7 bases matching TRBD2. Looked up from germline, CDR1 is KGHSH and CDR2 is LQKENI. V shed 3 bases and J 8 bases; nucleotides not matched to a gene: 13. The CDR3 spans 16 residues. The CDR3 nucleotides read TGTGCCAGCTCACCGGAGCGGGGTCTGCGGTCGGATGAGCAGTTCTTC. Its protein product is CASSPERGLRSDEQFF.

This clonotype appeared a few times. The genes are TRBV9 and TRBJ2-3; D gene uncertain. From germline, CDR1 is SGDLS and CDR2 YYNGEE. The V gene lost 0 bases and the J gene lost 1 base, with 9 bases spanning the gap. The CDR3 covers 15 residues. CDR3 loop: CASSVERQGTDTQYF. Here the CDR3 DNA reads TGTGCCAGCAGCGTAGAAAGGCAGGGCACAGATACGCAGTATTTT.

This clonotype was detected ten times or more. The chain is built from TRBV3-1 and TRBJ1-5; no clear D. This CDR3 region has 13 residues. V lost 5 bases, J lost 6 bases, and 11 bases lay in between. Germline assignment: CDR1 LGHDT and CDR2 YNNKEL (reference sequence). CDR3 sequence (DNA): TGTGCCAGCAGCTTTGGGGAGGGTCAGCCCCAGCATTTT. Encoded protein: CASSFGEGQPQHF.

Only a few counts were recorded for this clonotype. The rearrangement uses TRBV7-2 and TRBJ2-3, with 11 bases lining up with TRBD2. The CDR3 consists of 18 residues. V gave up 4 bases and J gave up 4 bases; unmatched junction bases: 13. The germline V gene has CDR1 SGHTA and CDR2 FQGNSA. CDR3 coding DNA: TGTGCCAGCAGCTGGCGAGTAAATAGCGGGAGGGCCCCAGATACGCAGTATTTT. This sequence encodes CASSWRVNSGRAPDTQYF.

The J gene is TRBJ2-3, the V gene TRBV25-1; 15 bases align to TRBD2. CDR1 and CDR2 (germline): MGHDK, SYGVNS. The CDR3 totals 18 residues. V shed 5 bases, J shed 0 bases, and the junction held 6 bases outside the gene matches. CDR3 sequence: CASSLSGTSGRSTDTQYF. The CDR3 coding sequence is TGTGCCAGCAGTTTGTCCGGGACTAGCGGGAGGAGCACAGATACGCAGTATTTT.

There are many counts of this clonotype. J is TRBJ2-7 and V is TRBV7-8; perhaps TRBD2 as D (5 bases). The length of the CDR3 is 15 residues. Trimming shortened V by 5 bases and J by 3 bases, and 17 bases separated the two germline ends. In germline, CDR1 is SGHVS, CDR2 FQNEAQ. The CDR3 loop is CASSHPPPRDYEQYV. The CDR3 DNA is TGTGCCAGCAGCCATCCACCCCCGAGGGACTACGAGCAGTACGTC.